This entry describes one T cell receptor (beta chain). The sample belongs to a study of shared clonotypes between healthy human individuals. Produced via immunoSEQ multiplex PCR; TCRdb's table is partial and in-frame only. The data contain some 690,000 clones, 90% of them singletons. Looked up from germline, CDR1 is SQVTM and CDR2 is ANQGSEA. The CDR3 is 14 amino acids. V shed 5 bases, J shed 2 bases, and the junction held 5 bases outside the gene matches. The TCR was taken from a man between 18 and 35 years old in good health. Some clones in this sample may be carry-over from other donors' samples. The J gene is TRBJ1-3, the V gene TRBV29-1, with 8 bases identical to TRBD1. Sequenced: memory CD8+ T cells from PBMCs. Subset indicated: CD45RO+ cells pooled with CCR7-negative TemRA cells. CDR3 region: CSVHDRGTGNTIYF. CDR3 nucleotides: TGCAGCGTTCACGACAGGGGCACTGGAAACACCATATATTTT.